Below are 5 T cell receptor beta chains sequenced from a single sample in a study of cytomegalovirus exposure and HLA in healthy donors. 60 Vbeta and 13 Jbeta primers were used in PCR. Produced via immunoSEQ multiplex PCR; TCRdb's table is partial and in-frame only. Of about 170,000 clones in the sample, over 65% were seen once. Material: PBMCs. These receptors came from a man aged 40-49 years in good health and CMV-seropositive.

The sample holds a few counts of this clone. Germline is not matched at one junction end, which may reflect a read error. The chain couples TRBV7-7 to TRBJ1-5; D possibly corresponds to TRBD1 (6 bases). This CDR3 has 15 amino acids. Germline V gene data show CDR1 as SSHAT and CDR2 as FNYEAQ (reference sequence). The CDR3 bases are TGTGCTAGCAGCTTGAGTGGGGGCGGCAATCAGCCCCAGCATTTT. Amino acids: CASSLSGGGNQPQHF.

The chain carries TRBV9 and TRBJ1-4, with D possibly TRBD1 on 5 matching bases. This CDR3 region has 14 residues. Per germline, CDR1 SGDLS and CDR2 YYNGEE. Trimming shortened V by 2 bases and J by 1 base, and 6 bases separated the two germline ends. CDR3: CASSVGLTNEKLFF. For the CDR3, the DNA is TGTGCCAGCAGCGTGGGACTAACTAATGAAAAACTGTTTTTT.

V usage is TRBV6-1 and J usage is TRBJ2-2; perhaps TRBD1 as D (5 bases). V lost 4 bases and J 4 bases, leaving 25 bases between the germline ends. CDR1 and CDR2 (germline): MNHNS, SASEGT. The CDR3 contains 19 residues. CDR3 protein: CASSGTGRSQGYGTGELFF. The CDR3 coding sequence is TGTGCCAGCAGTGGGACGGGTCGCTCGCAGGGTTATGGCACCGGGGAGCTGTTTTTT.

This clone showed up just once. The chain uses TRBV4-3 and TRBJ2-5; D is perhaps TRBD2 (6 bases). The CDR3 extends over 16 amino acids. V dropped 0 bases and J dropped 5 bases, with 16 bases sitting between them. Germline V gene data show CDR1 as LGHNA and CDR2 as YSLEER. The chain's CDR3 is CASSQDPAGTRETQYF. The CDR3 DNA sequence: TGCGCCAGCAGCCAAGATCCGGCGGGGACGAGGGAGACCCAGTACTTC.

The genes are TRBV10-3 and TRBJ2-3; D is unclear. Per the germline V gene, CDR1 is ENHRY and CDR2 is SYGVKD. V was cut by 3 bases and J by 0 bases, with 7 bases left in between. The CDR3 extends over 14 amino acids. The CDR3 nucleotides read TGTGCCATCAGTGACTCTAAAAGCACAGATACGCAGTATTTT. Protein: CAISDSKSTDTQYF.